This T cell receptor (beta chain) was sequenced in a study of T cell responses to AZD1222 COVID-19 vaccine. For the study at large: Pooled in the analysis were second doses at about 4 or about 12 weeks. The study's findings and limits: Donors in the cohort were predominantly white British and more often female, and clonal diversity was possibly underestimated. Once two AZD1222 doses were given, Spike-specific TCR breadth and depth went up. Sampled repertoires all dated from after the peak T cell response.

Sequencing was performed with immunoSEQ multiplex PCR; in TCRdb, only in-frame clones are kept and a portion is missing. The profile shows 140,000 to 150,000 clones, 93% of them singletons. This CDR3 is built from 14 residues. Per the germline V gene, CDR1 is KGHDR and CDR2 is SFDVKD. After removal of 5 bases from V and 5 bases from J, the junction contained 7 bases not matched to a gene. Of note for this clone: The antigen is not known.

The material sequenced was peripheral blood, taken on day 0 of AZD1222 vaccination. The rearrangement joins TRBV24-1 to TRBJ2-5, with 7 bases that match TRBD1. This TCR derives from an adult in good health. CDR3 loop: CATSAQGESETQYF. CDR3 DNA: TGTGCCACCAGTGCCCAGGGGGAATCGGAGACCCAGTACTTC.